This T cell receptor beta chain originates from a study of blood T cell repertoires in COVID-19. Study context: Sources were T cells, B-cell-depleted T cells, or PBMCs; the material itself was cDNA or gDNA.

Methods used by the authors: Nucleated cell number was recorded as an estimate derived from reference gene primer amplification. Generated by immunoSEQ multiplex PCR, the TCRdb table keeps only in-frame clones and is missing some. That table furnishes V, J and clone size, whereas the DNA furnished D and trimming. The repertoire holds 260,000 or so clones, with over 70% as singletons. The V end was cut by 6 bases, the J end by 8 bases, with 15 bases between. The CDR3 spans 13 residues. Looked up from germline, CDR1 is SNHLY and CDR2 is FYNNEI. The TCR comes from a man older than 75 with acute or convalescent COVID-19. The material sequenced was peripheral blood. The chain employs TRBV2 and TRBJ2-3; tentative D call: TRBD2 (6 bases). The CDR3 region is CASRVTTGSTQYF. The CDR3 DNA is TGTGCCAGCAGAGTGACTACCGGGAGTACGCAGTATTTT.